These T cell receptor beta chains were read from a single sample in a study of molecular identifiers for immune sequencing clone quantification. TCRdb processed the PCR reads anew with MiXCR; each CDR3 protein has one entry. The data show about 630,000 distinct CDR3 sequences, with roughly 23% seen just once and about 0.73% held by the top ten. Sequences were obtained from naive CD8+ T cells from blood, with Jurkat cell RNA spiked in. The receptors derive from a human donor in good health. Some libraries in this study had Jurkat cell RNA spiked in. Each CDR3 is given without its conserved first and last residue. The order of the fields is J gene, D gene, V gene, clone size, CDR3 protein. The D gene is left open where the match is weak. Size tells how often a clone was seen (once, few, many) or the class of an expanded clone, and some rows leave it out.

TRBJ1-1 . TRBV5-5 many ASSLPYGTEAF
TRBJ2-5 TRBD1 TRBV27 . ASSLQGAKETQY
TRBJ2-7 TRBD1 TRBV9 . ASSETGTGTYEQY
TRBJ2-3 . TRBV4-1 . ASSQRASSTDTQY
TRBJ2-1 . TRBV24-1 many ATSEGSYNEQF
TRBJ2-7 . TRBV14 many ASSQDGPAGEQY
TRBJ1-3 . TRBV9 few ASSVANGPGNTIY
TRBJ2-2 TRBD2 TRBV19 . ASSIGVAGTGELF
TRBJ1-3 . TRBV12-3/TRBV12-4 . ASFVQGRENTIY
TRBJ2-7 TRBD2 TRBV7-9 many ASSSLLAGATYEQY
TRBJ1-5 . TRBV6-5 . TSKPGTRETSNQPQH
TRBJ2-7 TRBD1 TRBV3-1 . ASSRGTVPDYEQY
TRBJ2-2 . TRBV21-1 few ASRPCSGSLGTGELF